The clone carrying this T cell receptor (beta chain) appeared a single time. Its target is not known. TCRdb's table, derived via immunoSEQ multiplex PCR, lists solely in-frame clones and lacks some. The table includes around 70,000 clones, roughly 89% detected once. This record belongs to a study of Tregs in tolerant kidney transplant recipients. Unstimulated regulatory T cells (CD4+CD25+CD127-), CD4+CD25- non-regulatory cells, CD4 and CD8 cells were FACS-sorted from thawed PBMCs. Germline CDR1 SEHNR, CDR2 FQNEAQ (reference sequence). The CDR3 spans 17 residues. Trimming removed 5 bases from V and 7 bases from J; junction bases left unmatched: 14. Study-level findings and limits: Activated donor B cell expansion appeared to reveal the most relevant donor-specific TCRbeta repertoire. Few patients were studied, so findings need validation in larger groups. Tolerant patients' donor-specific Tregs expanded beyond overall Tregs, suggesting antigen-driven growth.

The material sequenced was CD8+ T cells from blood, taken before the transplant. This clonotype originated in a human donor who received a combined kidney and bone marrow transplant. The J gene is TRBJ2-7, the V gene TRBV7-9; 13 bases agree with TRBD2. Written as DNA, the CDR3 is TGTGCCAGCAGCCCTACTAGCGGGAGGGCCCGCCGGGGGGAGCAGTACTTC. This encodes CASSPTSGRARRGEQYF.